The clone carrying this TCR beta chain was seen only once. The CDR3 totals 16 residues. Germline CDR1 reads LNHDA; CDR2 reads SQIVND (reference sequence). Trimming removed 6 bases from V and 0 bases from J; junction bases left unmatched: 7. This sample is part of a study of control samples from healthy donors and cancer patients. Using immunoSEQ multiplex PCR, the repertoire was profiled, and TCRdb retains in-frame clones only, with some absent. Of around 140,000 clones listed, around 92% were seen once; the top ten hold roughly 7.8%. The chain is built from TRBV19 and TRBJ2-1, with 8 bases aligning to TRBD1. This sequence originates from a man aged 45-60 years with head and neck cancer. Sequencing was performed on PBMCs. In nucleotides, the CDR3 is TGTGCCAGTAGCACGGTCGGACAGGGCTCCTACAATGAGCAGTTCTTC. This codes for CASSTVGQGSYNEQFF.